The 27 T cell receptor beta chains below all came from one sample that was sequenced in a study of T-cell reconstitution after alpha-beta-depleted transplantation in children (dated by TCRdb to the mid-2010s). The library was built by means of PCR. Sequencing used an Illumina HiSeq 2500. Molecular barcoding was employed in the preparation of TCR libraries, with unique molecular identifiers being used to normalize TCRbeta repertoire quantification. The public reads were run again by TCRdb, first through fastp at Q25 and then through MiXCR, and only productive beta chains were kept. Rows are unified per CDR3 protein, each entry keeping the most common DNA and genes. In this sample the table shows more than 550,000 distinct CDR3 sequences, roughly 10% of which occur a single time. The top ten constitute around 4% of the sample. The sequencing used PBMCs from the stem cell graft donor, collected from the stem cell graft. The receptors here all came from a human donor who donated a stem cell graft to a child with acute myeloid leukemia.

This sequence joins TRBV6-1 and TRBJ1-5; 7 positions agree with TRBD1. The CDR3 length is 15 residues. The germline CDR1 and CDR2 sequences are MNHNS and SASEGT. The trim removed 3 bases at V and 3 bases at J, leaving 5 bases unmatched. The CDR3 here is CASSDNRGNNQPQHF. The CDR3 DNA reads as TGTGCCAGCAGTGATAACAGGGGTAACAATCAGCCCCAGCATTTT.

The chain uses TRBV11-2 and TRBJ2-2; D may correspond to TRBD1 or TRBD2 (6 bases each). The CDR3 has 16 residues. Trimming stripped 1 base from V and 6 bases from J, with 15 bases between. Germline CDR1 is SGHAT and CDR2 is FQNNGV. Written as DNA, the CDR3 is TGTGCCAGCAGCTTAGCTGGCTCGGGGGCATCCGGGGAGCTGTTTTTT. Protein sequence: CASSLAGSGASGELFF.

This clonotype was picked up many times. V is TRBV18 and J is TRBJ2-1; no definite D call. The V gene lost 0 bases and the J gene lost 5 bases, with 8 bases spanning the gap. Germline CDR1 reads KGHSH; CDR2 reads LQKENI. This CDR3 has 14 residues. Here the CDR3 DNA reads TGTGCCAGCTCACCACCGGGGTTCGACAATGAGCAGTTCTTC. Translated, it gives CASSPPGFDNEQFF.

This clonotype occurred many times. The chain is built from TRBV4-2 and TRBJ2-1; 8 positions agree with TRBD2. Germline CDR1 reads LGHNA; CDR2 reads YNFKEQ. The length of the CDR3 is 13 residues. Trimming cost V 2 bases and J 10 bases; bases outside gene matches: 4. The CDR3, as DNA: TGTGCCAGCAGCCAAAATAGCGGGAACGAGCAGTTCTTC. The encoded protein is CASSQNSGNEQFF.

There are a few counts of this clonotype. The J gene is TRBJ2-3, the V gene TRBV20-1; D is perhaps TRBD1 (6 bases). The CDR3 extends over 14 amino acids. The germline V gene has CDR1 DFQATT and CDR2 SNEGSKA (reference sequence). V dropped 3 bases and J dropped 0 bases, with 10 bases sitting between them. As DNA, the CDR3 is TGCAGTGCTAGGGGGGCGGATAGCACAGATACGCAGTATTTT. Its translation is CSARGADSTDTQYF.

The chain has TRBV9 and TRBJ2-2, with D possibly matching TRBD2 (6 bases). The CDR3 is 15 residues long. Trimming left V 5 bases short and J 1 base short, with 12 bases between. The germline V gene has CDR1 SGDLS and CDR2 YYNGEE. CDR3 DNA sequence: TGTGCCAGCAGGGGTTCGCGGGGGAACACCGGGGAGCTGTTTTTT. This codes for CASRGSRGNTGELFF.

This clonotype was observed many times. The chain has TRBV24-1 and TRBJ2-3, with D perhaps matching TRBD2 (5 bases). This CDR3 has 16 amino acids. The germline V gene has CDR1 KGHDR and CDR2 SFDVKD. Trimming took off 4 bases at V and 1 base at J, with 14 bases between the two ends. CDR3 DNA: TGTGCCACCAGTGAAGTAGCGTCCTGGGGCACAGATACGCAGTATTTT. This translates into CATSEVASWGTDTQYF.

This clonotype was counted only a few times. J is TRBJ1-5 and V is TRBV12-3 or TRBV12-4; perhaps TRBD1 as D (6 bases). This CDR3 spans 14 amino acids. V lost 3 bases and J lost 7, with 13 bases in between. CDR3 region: CASSLSGGVQPQHF. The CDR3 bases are TGTGCCAGCAGTTTGTCGGGGGGCGTCCAGCCCCAGCATTTT.

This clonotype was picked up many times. CDR3 in DNA: TGTGCCAGCAGCCCTGGACAGGGGAGCACAGATACGCAGTATTTT. It is translated as CASSPGQGSTDTQYF. The rearrangement uses TRBV7-2 and TRBJ2-3; 9 positions agree with TRBD1. CDR1 SGHTA and CDR2 FQGNSA come from the germline V gene. The trim removed 5 bases at V and 0 bases at J, leaving 3 bases unmatched. This CDR3 has 15 amino acids.

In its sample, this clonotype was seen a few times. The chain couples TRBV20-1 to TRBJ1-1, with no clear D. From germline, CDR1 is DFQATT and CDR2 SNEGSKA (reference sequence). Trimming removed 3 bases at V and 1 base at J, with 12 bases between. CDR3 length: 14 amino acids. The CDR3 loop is CSARTQQPNTEAFF. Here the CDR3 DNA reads TGCAGTGCTAGGACTCAACAGCCGAACACTGAAGCTTTCTTT.

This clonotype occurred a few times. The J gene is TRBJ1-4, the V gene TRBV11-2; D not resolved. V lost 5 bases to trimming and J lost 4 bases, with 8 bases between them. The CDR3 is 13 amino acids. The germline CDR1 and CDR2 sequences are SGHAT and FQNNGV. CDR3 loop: CASSAGINEKLFF. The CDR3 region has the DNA TGTGCCAGCAGCGCGGGAATTAATGAAAAACTGTTTTTT.

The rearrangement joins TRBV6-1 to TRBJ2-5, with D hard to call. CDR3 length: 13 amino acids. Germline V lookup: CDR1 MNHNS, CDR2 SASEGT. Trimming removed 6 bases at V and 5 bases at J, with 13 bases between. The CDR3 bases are TGTGCCAGCAGCACTCCTGGATGGGAGACCCAGTACTTC. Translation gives CASSTPGWETQYF.

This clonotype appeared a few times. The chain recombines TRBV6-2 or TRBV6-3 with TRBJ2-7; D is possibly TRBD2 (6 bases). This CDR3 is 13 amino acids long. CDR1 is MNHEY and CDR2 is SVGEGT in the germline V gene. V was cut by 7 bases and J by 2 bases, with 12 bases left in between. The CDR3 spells CASTVGGAYEQYF. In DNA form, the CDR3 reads TGTGCCAGCACCGTAGGAGGGGCCTACGAGCAGTACTTC.

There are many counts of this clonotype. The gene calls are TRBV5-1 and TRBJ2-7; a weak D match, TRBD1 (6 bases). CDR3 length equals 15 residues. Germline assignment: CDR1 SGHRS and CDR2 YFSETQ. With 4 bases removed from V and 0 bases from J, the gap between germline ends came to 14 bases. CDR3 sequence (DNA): TGCGCCAGCAGCCCGACCGGGGACACCTCCTACGAGCAGTACTTC. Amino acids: CASSPTGDTSYEQYF.

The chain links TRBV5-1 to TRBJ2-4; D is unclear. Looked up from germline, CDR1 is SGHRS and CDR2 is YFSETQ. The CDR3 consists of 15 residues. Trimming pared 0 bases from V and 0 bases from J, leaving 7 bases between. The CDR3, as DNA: TGCGCCAGCAGCTTGGCCCAGGTAGCCAAAAACATTCAGTACTTC. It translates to CASSLAQVAKNIQYF. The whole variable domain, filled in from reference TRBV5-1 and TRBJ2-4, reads KAGVTQTPRYLIKTRGQQVTLSCSPISGHRSVSWYQQTPGQGLQFLFEYFSETQRNKGNFPGRFSGRQFSNSRSEMNVSTLELGDSALYLCASSLAQVAKNIQYFGAGTRLSVL.

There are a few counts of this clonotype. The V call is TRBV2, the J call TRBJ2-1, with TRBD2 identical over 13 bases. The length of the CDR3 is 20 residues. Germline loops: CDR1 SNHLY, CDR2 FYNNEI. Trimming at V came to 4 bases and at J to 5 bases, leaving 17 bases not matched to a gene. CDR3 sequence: CASSGGRLAGGGRFNNEQFF. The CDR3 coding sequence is TGTGCCAGCAGTGGTGGGAGACTAGCGGGAGGAGGCCGGTTTAACAATGAGCAGTTCTTC.

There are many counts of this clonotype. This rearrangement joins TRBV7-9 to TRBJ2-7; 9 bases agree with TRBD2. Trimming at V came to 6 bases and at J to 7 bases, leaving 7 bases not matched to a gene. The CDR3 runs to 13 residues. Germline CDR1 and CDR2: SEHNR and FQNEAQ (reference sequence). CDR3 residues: CASSASGAEEQYF. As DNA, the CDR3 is TGTGCCAGCAGTGCTAGCGGGGCCGAGGAGCAGTACTTC.

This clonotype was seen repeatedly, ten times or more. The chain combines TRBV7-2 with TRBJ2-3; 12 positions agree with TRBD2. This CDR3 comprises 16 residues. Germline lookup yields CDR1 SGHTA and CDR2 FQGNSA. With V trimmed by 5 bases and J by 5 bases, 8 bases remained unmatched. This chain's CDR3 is CASSPSSGRAGDTQYF. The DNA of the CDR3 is TGTGCCAGCAGCCCCTCTAGCGGGAGGGCCGGAGATACGCAGTATTTT.

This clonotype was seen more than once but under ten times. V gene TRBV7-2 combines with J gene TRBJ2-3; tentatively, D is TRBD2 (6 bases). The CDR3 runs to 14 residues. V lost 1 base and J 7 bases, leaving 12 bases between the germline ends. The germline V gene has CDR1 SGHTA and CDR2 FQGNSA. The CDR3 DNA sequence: TGTGCCAGCAGCTTAGACGGGGACTCCCATACGCAGTATTTT. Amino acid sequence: CASSLDGDSHTQYF.

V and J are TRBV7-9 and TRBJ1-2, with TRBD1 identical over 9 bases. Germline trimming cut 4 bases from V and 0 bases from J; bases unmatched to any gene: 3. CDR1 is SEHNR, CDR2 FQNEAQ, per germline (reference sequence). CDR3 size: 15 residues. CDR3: CASSSRTGANYGYTF. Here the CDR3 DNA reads TGTGCCAGCAGCTCCCGGACAGGGGCTAACTATGGCTACACCTTC.

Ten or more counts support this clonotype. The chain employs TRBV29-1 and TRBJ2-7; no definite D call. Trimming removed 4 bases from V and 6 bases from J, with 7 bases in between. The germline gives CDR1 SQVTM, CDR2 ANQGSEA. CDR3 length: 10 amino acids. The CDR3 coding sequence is TGCAGCGTTGTTCTTGGCGAGCAGTACTTC. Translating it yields CSVVLGEQYF.

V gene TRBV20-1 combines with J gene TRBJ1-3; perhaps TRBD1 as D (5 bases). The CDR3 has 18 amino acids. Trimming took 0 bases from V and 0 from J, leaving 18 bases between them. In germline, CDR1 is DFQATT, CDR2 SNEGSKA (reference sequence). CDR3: CSARDLVSRGTSGNTIYF. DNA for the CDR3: TGCAGTGCTAGAGATTTAGTATCCCGGGGGACCTCTGGAAACACCATATATTTT.

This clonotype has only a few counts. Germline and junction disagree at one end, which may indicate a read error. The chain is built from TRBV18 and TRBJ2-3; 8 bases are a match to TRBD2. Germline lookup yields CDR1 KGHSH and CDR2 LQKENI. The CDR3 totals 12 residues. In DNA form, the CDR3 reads TGTGCCAGCTCAGGGGGACTAGTAGAAAACTTTTTT. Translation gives CASSGGLVENFF.

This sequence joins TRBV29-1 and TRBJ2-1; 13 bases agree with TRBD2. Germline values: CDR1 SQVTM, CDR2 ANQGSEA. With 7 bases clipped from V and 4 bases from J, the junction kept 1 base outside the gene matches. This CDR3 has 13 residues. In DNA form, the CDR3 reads TGCAGCGAGGGACTAGCGGGGTACAATGAGCAGTTCTTC. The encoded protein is CSEGLAGYNEQFF.

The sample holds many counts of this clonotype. CDR3 amino acids: CASHNLLGGELFF. CDR3 nucleotides: TGTGCCAGCCACAATCTTCTGGGCGGGGAGCTGTTTTTT. The chain joins TRBV3-1 to TRBJ2-2; D unresolved. This CDR3 has 13 residues. CDR1 is LGHDT and CDR2 is YNNKEL in the germline V gene (reference sequence). Trimming left V 8 bases short and J 7 bases short, with 14 bases between. Drawing the rest from reference TRBV3-1 and TRBJ2-2, the complete variable domain is DTAVSQTPKYLVTQMGNDKSIKCEQNLGHDTMYWYKQDSKKFLKIMFSYNNKELIINETVPNRFSPKSPDKAHLNLHINSLELGDSAVYFCASHNLLGGELFFGEGSRLTVL.

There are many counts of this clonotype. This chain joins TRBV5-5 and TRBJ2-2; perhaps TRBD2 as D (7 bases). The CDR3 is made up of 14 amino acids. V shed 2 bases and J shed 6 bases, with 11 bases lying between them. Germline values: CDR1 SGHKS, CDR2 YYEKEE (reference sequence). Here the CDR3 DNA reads TGTGCCAGCAGCTTCGGGGAGGGGGCCGGGGAGCTGTTTTTT. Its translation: CASSFGEGAGELFF.

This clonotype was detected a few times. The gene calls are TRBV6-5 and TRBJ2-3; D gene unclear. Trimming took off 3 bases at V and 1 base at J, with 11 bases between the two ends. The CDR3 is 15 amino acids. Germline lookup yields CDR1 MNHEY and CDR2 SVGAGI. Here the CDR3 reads CASSYSGWGTDTQYF. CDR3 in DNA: TGTGCCAGCAGTTATTCCGGCTGGGGCACAGATACGCAGTATTTT.